The 19 T cell receptor beta chains presented below share a single source sample, sequenced in a study of blood T cell repertoires in COVID-19. Produced via immunoSEQ multiplex PCR; TCRdb's table is partial and in-frame only. The repertoire includes a few hundred thousand clones, about 90% of them detected once, and 0.95% to 1.3% sits in the top ten. The material sequenced was peripheral blood. These receptors originate from a woman between 40 and 55 years old with COVID-19, enrolled during active disease.

The chain links TRBV19 to TRBJ1-6, with a weak D call TRBD1 (6 bases). The CDR3 is 16 amino acids. Trimming took off 1 base at V and 7 bases at J, with 14 bases between the two ends. From germline, CDR1 is LNHDA and CDR2 SQIVND (reference sequence). Here the CDR3 reads CASSIVRGRGNSPLHF. Written as DNA, the CDR3 is TGTGCCAGTAGTATAGTCCGGGGAAGGGGGAATTCACCCCTCCACTTT.

The CDR3 spells CASSLWEAGPYGYTF. The CDR3 DNA reads as TGTGCCAGCAGCTTATGGGAGGCGGGGCCCTATGGCTACACCTTC. The rearrangement uses TRBV7-4 and TRBJ1-2; D perhaps matches TRBD1 (5 bases). Germline-derived CDR1 and CDR2 are SGHVT and SQSDAQ. The CDR3 is 15 amino acids. V was pared by 2 bases and J by 4 bases, with 14 bases between.

This chain joins TRBV18 and TRBJ2-2; possible D gene TRBD2, 6 bases. The CDR3 sequence is 14 residues long. The germline V gene encodes CDR1 KGHSH and CDR2 LQKENI. V was cut by 3 bases and J by 4 bases, with 9 bases left in between. CDR3 coding DNA: TGTGCCAGCTCACCCACGGGGGTCACCGGGGAGCTGTTTTTT. This codes for CASSPTGVTGELFF.

This rearrangement joins TRBV3-1 (or the pseudogene TRBV3-2) to TRBJ2-5, with 14 bases lining up with TRBD2. CDR1 and CDR2 (germline): LGHDT, YNNKEL (reference sequence). This CDR3 region has 16 residues. Trimming at V came to 1 base and at J to 4 bases, leaving 2 bases not matched to a gene. The CDR3 DNA sequence: TGTGCCAGCAGCCAAGGGGGGACTAGCGGGAGAGAGACCCAGTACTTC. As protein: CASSQGGTSGRETQYF.

This chain joins TRBV15 and TRBJ2-1; a weak D match, TRBD2 (5 bases). The germline gives CDR1 LNHNV, CDR2 YYDKDF (reference sequence). Deletions cut 0 bases from V and 9 bases from J, with 6 bases between. The CDR3 consists of 12 residues. The CDR3 here is CATSRDEGEQFF. CDR3 nucleotides: TGTGCCACCAGCAGAGATGAGGGTGAGCAGTTCTTC.

The rearrangement links TRBV29-1 to TRBJ2-1; possibly TRBD1 for D (5 bases). This CDR3 is built from 11 residues. Germline CDR1 SQVTM, CDR2 ANQGSEA. The V end lost 4 bases, the J end lost 6 bases, and 7 bases lay between the germline ends. The CDR3 coding sequence is TGCAGCGTTGCAGGGCCCAATGAGCAGTTCTTC. It encodes CSVAGPNEQFF.

The V and J genes are TRBV6-2 or TRBV6-3 and TRBJ2-3, with D possibly TRBD2 on 5 matching bases. There are 15 residues in the CDR3. V was shortened by 6 bases and J by 0 bases, with 13 bases between the two germline ends. Germline assignment: CDR1 MNHEY and CDR2 SVGEGT. The chain's CDR3 is CASSRGPSSTDTQYF. CDR3 bases: TGTGCCAGCAGCCGCGGGCCTTCCAGCACAGATACGCAGTATTTT.

The rearrangement joins TRBV11-2 to TRBJ2-1, with TRBD1 matching over 10 bases. The CDR3 length is 18 residues. The junction had 12 bases not matched to a gene; V was cut back by 3 bases and J by 4 bases. Germline V lookup: CDR1 SGHAT, CDR2 FQNNGV. CDR3 sequence: CASSLVRGQGSRYNEQFF. The DNA of the CDR3 is TGTGCCAGCAGCTTGGTTAGGGGACAGGGGAGTAGGTACAATGAGCAGTTCTTC.

This chain uses TRBV12-3 or TRBV12-4 with TRBJ1-6; tentatively, D is TRBD1 (5 bases). V lost 5 bases and J 8 bases, leaving 10 bases between the germline ends. The CDR3 is made up of 13 amino acids. The CDR3 sequence is CASSPQTDSPLHF. CDR3 DNA: TGTGCCAGCAGTCCCCAGACAGATTCACCCCTCCACTTT.

V is TRBV29-1 and J is TRBJ1-3; D ambiguous. V lost 7 bases to trimming and J lost 1 base, with 5 bases between them. This CDR3 spans 11 amino acids. Germline CDR1 reads SQVTM; CDR2 reads ANQGSEA. In nucleotides, the CDR3 is TGCAGCGGCAGTTCTGGAAACACCATATATTTT. Translated: CSGSSGNTIYF.

The CDR3 is CASSEQRGEKLFF. The CDR3 DNA is TGTGCCAGCAGTGAACAACGAGGGGAAAAACTGTTTTTT. This chain links TRBV6-4 with TRBJ1-4; D gene uncertain. Trimming left V 3 bases short and J 8 bases short, with 10 bases between. Germline V CDR1 and CDR2: MRHNA, SNTAGT. The CDR3 spans 13 residues.

The chain joins TRBV9 to TRBJ1-5; no definite D call. Germline lookup yields CDR1 SGDLS and CDR2 YYNGEE. The V end lost 3 bases, the J end lost 7 bases, and 11 bases lay between the germline ends. This CDR3 is built from 13 residues. The CDR3 sequence is CASSDTSGQPQHF. In DNA form, the CDR3 reads TGTGCCAGCAGCGACACCTCGGGGCAGCCCCAGCATTTT.

V is TRBV4-3 and J is TRBJ1-2; D is perhaps TRBD1 (6 bases). Germline V lookup: CDR1 LGHNA, CDR2 YSLEER. V lost 1 base and J 4 bases, leaving 13 bases between the germline ends. The CDR3 is 15 amino acids. The CDR3 reads CASSQVNREGYGYTF. In DNA, the CDR3 is TGCGCCAGCAGCCAAGTTAACAGGGAAGGCTATGGCTACACCTTC.

The rearrangement links TRBV6-4 to TRBJ2-3; D is possibly TRBD1 (6 bases). CDR1 MRHNA and CDR2 SNTAGT come from the germline V gene. The V end lost 4 bases, the J end lost 1 base, and 12 bases lay between the germline ends. The CDR3 length is 15 residues. CDR3 bases: TGTGCCAGCAGTGGAGGGGGTACGGGCACAGATACGCAGTATTTT. Translated: CASSGGGTGTDTQYF.

The rearrangement links TRBV5-5 to TRBJ1-5; 8 bases are a match to TRBD1. Germline V CDR1 and CDR2: SGHKS, YYEKEE (reference sequence). The J segment lost 6 bases and the V segment lost 1 base, leaving 6 bases of the junction unmatched. CDR3 length equals 15 residues. CDR3 residues: CASSLWGQEGQPQHF. In DNA form, the CDR3 reads TGTGCCAGCAGCTTGTGGGGACAGGAGGGTCAGCCCCAGCATTTT.

The chain combines TRBV7-9 with TRBJ1-2; the match to TRBD1 covers 8 bases. Germline V gives CDR1 SEHNR, CDR2 FQNEAQ (reference sequence). Unmatched junction bases numbered 8, after V lost 5 bases and J lost 6 bases. The CDR3 extends over 14 amino acids. For the CDR3, the DNA is TGTGCCAGCAGCCATAGACAGGGGTTGGATGGCTACACCTTC. Translating it yields CASSHRQGLDGYTF.

A single count supports this clone. The sample holds other DNA sequences that translate to the same CDR3. This CDR3 is CASSVEGGSSYNEQFF. CDR3 nucleotide sequence: TGTGCCAGCAGCGTAGAAGGCGGAAGCTCCTACAATGAGCAGTTCTTC. V gene TRBV9 combines with J gene TRBJ2-1; D gene uncertain. Trimming pared 0 bases from V and 0 bases from J, leaving 10 bases between. In germline, CDR1 is SGDLS, CDR2 YYNGEE. The CDR3 is 16 amino acids.

The sample holds one count of this clone. This chain links TRBV27 with TRBJ2-1; the D gene is possibly TRBD1 (6 bases). Per the germline V gene, CDR1 is MNHEY and CDR2 is SMNVEV (reference sequence). The CDR3 is 17 amino acids. V was clipped by 6 bases and J by 0 bases, with 18 bases between them. CDR3 DNA: TGTGCCAGCAGGGGGTATGTGGGGGCATCCTCCTACAATGAGCAGTTCTTC. Translated, it gives CASRGYVGASSYNEQFF.

The chain employs TRBV24-1 and TRBJ2-2, with TRBD1 as a possible D gene (6 bases). The CDR3 length is 17 residues. Trimming removed 3 bases at V and 1 base at J, with 14 bases between. Germline V gene lookup returns CDR1 KGHDR and CDR2 SFDVKD. The CDR3 region has the DNA TGTGCCACCAGTGATAACGGACAGCCTGGGAACACCGGGGAGCTGTTTTTT. Translated: CATSDNGQPGNTGELFF.